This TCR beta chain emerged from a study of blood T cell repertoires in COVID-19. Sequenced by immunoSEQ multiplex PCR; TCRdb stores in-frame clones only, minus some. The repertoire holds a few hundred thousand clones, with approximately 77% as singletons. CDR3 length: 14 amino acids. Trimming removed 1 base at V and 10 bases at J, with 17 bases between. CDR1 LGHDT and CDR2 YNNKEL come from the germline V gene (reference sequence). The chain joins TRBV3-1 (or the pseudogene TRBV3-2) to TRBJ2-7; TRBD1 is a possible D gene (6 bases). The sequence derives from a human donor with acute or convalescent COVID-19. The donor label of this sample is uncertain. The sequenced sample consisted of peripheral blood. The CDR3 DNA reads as TGTGCCAGCAGCCAAGGGACAGCACCCTATAGACAGTACTTC. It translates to CASSQGTAPYRQYF.